The T cell receptor beta chain described here comes from a study of monozygotic twins with inflammatory bowel disease. Study conclusions and caveats: IBD patients, compared with healthy twins, shared fewer clonotypes with others (especially with disease activity). The authors note that differing immunosuppressive treatments may have added variability to patient repertoires. No repertoire similarity difference was seen between concordant and discordant twins; power was possibly limited.

The CDR3 is 13 amino acids. Germline V gene lookup returns CDR1 PRHDT and CDR2 FYEKMQ (reference sequence). With regard to this clonotype: Antigen: not known.

Via template switching, UMIs carrying a 6-nucleotide sample barcode were introduced. TCRdb re-analyzed the 5' RACE reads; it lists each CDR3 protein once, without DNA. Reported are nearly 450,000 distinct CDR3 sequences; the ten largest clones contain 2% to 3%. The receptor comes from a human donor with ulcerative colitis or Crohn's disease, or a healthy co-twin of an affected twin (not recorded which). Material for sequencing was blood. The chain links TRBV13 to TRBJ1-2. CDR3 sequence: CASSLKRLYGYTF. The variable domain in full, completed from reference TRBV13 and TRBJ1-2, reads AAGVIQSPRHLIKEKRETATLKCYPIPRHDTVYWYQQGPGQDPQFLISFYEKMQSDKGSIPDRFSAQQFSDYHSELNMSSLELGDSALYFCASSLKRLYGYTFGSGTRLTVV.